The 32 T cell receptor beta chains below were found in one sample sequenced in a study of cytotoxic CD8 clonotypes in ibrutinib-treated CLL. Sequenced by immunoSEQ multiplex PCR; TCRdb stores in-frame clones only, minus some. The top ten hold around 21% of the sample, which has 9,500 to 12,000 clones, around 81% seen once. Material: PBMCs, obtained at disease progression, from a patient treated with ibrutinib. The receptors shown here come from a human donor with chronic lymphocytic leukemia.

This clone has only a few counts. This sequence joins TRBV30 and TRBJ1-5; 7 bases match TRBD1. Germline values: CDR1 GTSNPN, CDR2 SVGIG (reference sequence). The J segment lost 6 bases and the V segment lost 1 base, leaving 3 bases of the junction unmatched. The CDR3 contains 13 residues. For the CDR3, the DNA is TGTGCCTGGAGTGGACAGGGTCCTCAGCCCCAGCATTTT. It encodes CAWSGQGPQPQHF.

This clone occurred a few times. The chain combines TRBV19 with TRBJ1-1, with D maybe TRBD1 (5 bases). Trimming took 5 bases from V and 4 from J, leaving 14 bases between them. This CDR3 is built from 14 residues. In germline, CDR1 is LNHDA, CDR2 SQIVND (reference sequence). The CDR3 DNA sequence: TGTGCCAGTAGTCACCCGGGGGGGAGCACTGAAGCTTTCTTT. Encoded protein: CASSHPGGSTEAFF.

The rearrangement links TRBV28 to TRBJ2-3; 10 bases match TRBD2. The CDR3 runs to 15 residues. CDR1 and CDR2 from the germline V gene are MDHEN and SYDVKM. The ends lost 5 bases at V and 3 bases at J; junction bases unmatched: 5. CDR3 sequence: CASSPLAGATDTQYF. Here the CDR3 DNA reads TGTGCCAGCAGTCCTCTAGCGGGAGCGACAGATACGCAGTATTTT.

The chain employs TRBV6-1 and TRBJ2-2; unclear D gene. This CDR3 is 13 amino acids long. From germline, CDR1 is MNHNS and CDR2 SASEGT. V was trimmed by 1 base and J by 2 bases, leaving 2 bases between them. The CDR3 reads CASSEVNTGELFF. CDR3 sequence (DNA): TGTGCCAGCAGTGAAGTTAACACCGGGGAGCTGTTTTTT.

J is TRBJ2-3 and V is TRBV5-1, with TRBD1 identical over 8 bases. This CDR3 contains 16 residues. V lost 2 bases and J lost 2; bases outside the gene matches: 7. The V gene's germline CDR1 is SGHRS and CDR2 YFSETQ. The chain's CDR3 is CASSFEGQGLTDTQYF. The CDR3 DNA is TGCGCCAGCAGCTTCGAAGGACAGGGTCTCACAGATACGCAGTATTTT.

The rearrangement uses TRBV11-2 and TRBJ2-5; the D is unclear. This CDR3 region has 15 residues. V gave up 4 bases and J gave up 0 bases, with 12 bases separating them. The germline gives CDR1 SGHAT, CDR2 FQNNGV. This chain's CDR3 is CASSSQSGYQETQYF. The CDR3 DNA sequence: TGTGCCAGCAGCTCGCAATCGGGTTACCAAGAGACCCAGTACTTC.

The V and J genes are TRBV5-1 and TRBJ2-3; 12 bases fit TRBD2. From germline, CDR1 is SGHRS and CDR2 YFSETQ. After removal of 0 bases from V and 2 bases from J, the junction contained 7 bases not matched to a gene. The length of the CDR3 is 18 residues. The CDR3 sequence: CASSLAGLAGSYTDTQYF. Here the CDR3 DNA reads TGCGCCAGCAGCTTGGCTGGACTAGCGGGATCATACACAGATACGCAGTATTTT. Combining the CDR3 with reference TRBV5-1 and TRBJ2-3 gives the whole variable domain KAGVTQTPRYLIKTRGQQVTLSCSPISGHRSVSWYQQTPGQGLQFLFEYFSETQRNKGNFPGRFSGRQFSNSRSEMNVSTLELGDSALYLCASSLAGLAGSYTDTQYFGPGTRLTVL.

The chain carries TRBV7-9 and TRBJ2-5; 8 positions agree with TRBD1. In germline, CDR1 is SEHNR, CDR2 FQNEAQ (reference sequence). CDR3 length: 13 residues. Trimming removed 8 bases from V and 4 bases from J; junction bases left unmatched: 6. The CDR3: CASAAGGGETQYF. The CDR3 nucleotides are TGTGCCAGCGCCGCAGGGGGCGGAGAGACCCAGTACTTC.

This clone was found once. V is TRBV27 and J is TRBJ1-5, with D perhaps TRBD1 (6 bases). Trimming shortened V by 2 bases and J by 2 bases, and 10 bases separated the two germline ends. The germline V gene has CDR1 MNHEY and CDR2 SMNVEV (reference sequence). This CDR3 contains 15 residues. The CDR3 sequence is CASSLRGAGNQPQHF. CDR3 sequence (DNA): TGTGCCAGCAGTTTACGGGGGGCAGGCAATCAGCCCCAGCATTTT.

The chain links TRBV12-5 to TRBJ2-2, with no clear D. The CDR3 spans 16 residues. V gave up 0 bases and J gave up 1 base, with 9 bases separating them. Per the germline V gene, CDR1 is LGHNT and CDR2 is FRNRAP. The CDR3 region is CASGLVVGWNTGELFF. DNA of the CDR3: TGTGCTAGTGGTTTGGTCGTGGGGTGGAACACCGGGGAGCTGTTTTTT. Complete variable domain (other parts from reference TRBV12-5 and TRBJ2-2): DARVTQTPRHKVTEMGQEVTMRCQPILGHNTVFWYRQTMMQGLELLAYFRNRAPLDDSGMPKDRFSAEMPDATLATLKIQPSEPRDSAVYFCASGLVVGWNTGELFFGEGSRLTVL.

V gene TRBV7-9 combines with J gene TRBJ2-2, with TRBD1 matching 11 bases. CDR3 length: 14 residues. V lost 9 bases and J lost 7; bases outside the gene matches: 7. Germline-derived CDR1 and CDR2 are SEHNR and FQNEAQ (reference sequence). CDR3 in DNA: TGTGCCAGTAGGACAGGGGGCTCCCACGGGGAGCTGTTTTTT. Translating gives CASRTGGSHGELFF.

V and J are TRBV11-2 and TRBJ1-2; 8 positions match TRBD1. V shed 5 bases and J 3 bases; nucleotides not matched to a gene: 8. Germline assignment: CDR1 SGHAT and CDR2 FQNNGV. The CDR3 has 15 residues. The CDR3 here is CASSPRAGGHYGYTF. Here the CDR3 DNA reads TGTGCCAGCAGCCCCCGGGCAGGGGGCCACTATGGCTACACCTTC.

The chain combines TRBV6-1 with TRBJ1-4, with 9 bases that match TRBD1. Germline V gene data show CDR1 as MNHNS and CDR2 as SASEGT. The CDR3 covers 16 residues. Trimming cost V 0 bases and J 8 bases; bases outside gene matches: 7. The CDR3 region has the DNA TGTGCCAGCAGTGAAGCTATAGGACAGGGGACCGAAAAACTGTTTTTT. Translation gives CASSEAIGQGTEKLFF.

This chain links TRBV28 with TRBJ2-7, with D perhaps TRBD2 (5 bases). V gave up 6 bases and J gave up 4 bases, with 16 bases separating them. The CDR3 sequence is 14 residues long. Germline lookup yields CDR1 MDHEN and CDR2 SYDVKM. CDR3 nucleotides: TGTGCCAGCAGCCTAGGCTACTCGGGGTACGAGCAGTACTTC. Its translation: CASSLGYSGYEQYF.

This clone turned up a few times. The chain uses TRBV4-1 and TRBJ1-5; D not resolved. The CDR3 is 15 residues long. Germline V gene data show CDR1 as MGHRA and CDR2 as YSYEKL. V lost 0 bases and J lost 3, with 9 bases in between. CDR3 DNA sequence: TGCGCCAGCAGCCAAGATCCGGGCCACAATCAGCCCCAGCATTTT. Translated, it gives CASSQDPGHNQPQHF.

CDR3 residues: CSVERGREGPDTQYF. CDR3 in DNA: TGCAGCGTTGAAAGGGGGCGGGAGGGCCCAGATACGCAGTATTTT. The genes are TRBV29-1 and TRBJ2-3; 9 bases are a match to TRBD2. The trim removed 2 bases at V and 4 bases at J, leaving 7 bases unmatched. The V gene's germline CDR1 is SQVTM and CDR2 ANQGSEA. This CDR3 has 15 residues.

V gene TRBV11-2 combines with J gene TRBJ1-1; 9 bases agree with TRBD1. The germline CDR1 and CDR2 sequences are SGHAT and FQNNGV. This CDR3 is 14 amino acids long. Trimming removed 5 bases from V and 5 bases from J; junction bases left unmatched: 6. CDR3 amino acids: CASSTGQGNTEAFF. CDR3 sequence (DNA): TGTGCCAGCAGCACCGGACAGGGGAATACTGAAGCTTTCTTT. Full variable domain (outside the CDR3, taken from reference TRBV11-2 and TRBJ1-1): EAGVAQSPRYKIIEKRQSVAFWCNPISGHATLYWYQQILGQGPKLLIQFQNNGVVDDSQLPKDRFSAERLKGVDSTLKIQPAKLEDSAVYLCASSTGQGNTEAFFGQGTRLTVV.

This clone turned up a few times. V usage is TRBV28 and J usage is TRBJ2-7; perhaps TRBD1 as D (6 bases). The CDR3 spans 15 residues. CDR1 and CDR2 from the germline V gene are MDHEN and SYDVKM. V lost 6 bases to trimming and J lost 3 bases, with 18 bases between them. CDR3 residues: CASSPPPGHSYEQYF. CDR3 sequence (DNA): TGTGCCAGCAGCCCTCCTCCGGGACACAGCTACGAGCAGTACTTC.

V gene TRBV29-1 combines with J gene TRBJ1-1; 7 nucleotides agree with TRBD1. Germline CDR1 reads SQVTM; CDR2 reads ANQGSEA. This CDR3 spans 13 amino acids. After removal of 7 bases from V and 7 bases from J, the junction contained 12 bases not matched to a gene. CDR3 in DNA: TGCAGCGCCTTCAGGGGGGAACTGGTTGAAGCTTTCTTT. Translated: CSAFRGELVEAFF.

By share, this clone counts as large. The J gene is TRBJ2-3, the V gene TRBV10-3; D unclear. Per germline, CDR1 ENHRY and CDR2 SYGVKD. V lost 4 bases and J lost 0, with 14 bases in between. There are 16 residues in the CDR3. As DNA, the CDR3 is TGTGCCATCAGTGCCTCGATGCGCCGGAGCACAGATACGCAGTATTTT. It codes for CAISASMRRSTDTQYF.

This chain connects TRBV19 to TRBJ1-1, with D hard to call. The ends were cut back, 4 bases at V and 2 bases at J, with 14 bases in the middle. Germline lookup yields CDR1 LNHDA and CDR2 SQIVND (reference sequence). This CDR3 comprises 15 residues. In DNA form, the CDR3 reads TGTGCCAGTAGTAGCCAGGACGGGAAAAACACTGAAGCTTTCTTT. This encodes CASSSQDGKNTEAFF.

This clone appeared once. J is TRBJ2-1 and V is TRBV14, with 16 bases identical to TRBD2. V dropped 3 bases and J dropped 8; count of bases not matched to a gene: 1. Per germline, CDR1 SGHDN and CDR2 FVKESK. This CDR3 has 15 amino acids. As DNA, the CDR3 is TGTGCCAGCAGCCACGGGACTAGCGGGGGGGATGAGCAGTTCTTC. Amino acid sequence: CASSHGTSGGDEQFF.

The DNA of the CDR3 is TGTGCCAGCAGCTTAACAGGGACACACTACGAGCAGTACTTC. This encodes CASSLTGTHYEQYF. The chain carries TRBV27 and TRBJ2-7, with TRBD1 as a possible D gene (6 bases). Trimming pared 6 bases from V and 3 bases from J, leaving 15 bases between. The CDR3 consists of 14 residues. Germline-derived CDR1 and CDR2 are MNHEY and SMNVEV (reference sequence).

This chain connects TRBV28 to TRBJ2-7; 12 bases align to TRBD1. Per germline, CDR1 MDHEN and CDR2 SYDVKM. The length of the CDR3 is 19 residues. Losses at the gene ends were 3 bases for V and 7 bases for J; bases not matched to a gene: 19. The CDR3 loop is CASSFPTGTGGPRTEEQYF. The CDR3 DNA is TGTGCCAGCAGTTTTCCCACCGGGACAGGGGGCCCAAGGACTGAGGAGCAGTACTTC.

This sequence joins TRBV14 and TRBJ1-1, with a possible D match to TRBD1 (5 bases). V lost 4 bases to trimming and J lost 1 base, with 7 bases between them. Germline V CDR1 and CDR2: SGHDN, FVKESK. The CDR3 sequence is 13 residues long. In DNA, the CDR3 is TGTGCCAGCAGCCTACAGGAGAACACTGAAGCTTTCTTT. Encoded protein: CASSLQENTEAFF.

This clone appeared a single time. The chain employs TRBV5-1 and TRBJ2-7, with 9 bases identical to TRBD1. Germline-derived CDR1 and CDR2 are SGHRS and YFSETQ. The CDR3 runs to 16 residues. V lost 2 bases and J lost 1; bases outside the gene matches: 7. The CDR3, as DNA: TGCGCCAGCAGCTTCACGGGGACAGGGTTATCCTACGAGCAGTACTTC. Translating it yields CASSFTGTGLSYEQYF.

This sequence joins TRBV28 and TRBJ2-5; D gene ambiguous. The V gene's germline CDR1 is MDHEN and CDR2 SYDVKM. With 4 bases removed from V and 4 bases from J, the gap between germline ends came to 25 bases. The CDR3 loop spans 18 amino acids. This CDR3 reads CASSSFFWQVLLRETQYF. The CDR3 DNA reads as TGTGCCAGCAGTTCCTTCTTTTGGCAGGTCCTTTTACGAGAGACCCAGTACTTC.

V and J are TRBV27 and TRBJ1-1; tentatively, D is TRBD1 (5 bases). The germline V gene encodes CDR1 MNHEY and CDR2 SMNVEV (reference sequence). The V end was cut by 6 bases, the J end by 4 bases, with 12 bases between. The length of the CDR3 is 13 residues. CDR3 bases: TGTGCCAGCAGGTGGACACCCGTCACTGAAGCTTTCTTT. This sequence encodes CASRWTPVTEAFF.

The chain combines TRBV5-1 with TRBJ2-7; D possibly corresponds to TRBD2 (6 bases). Between the trimmed V and J ends, which lost 4 bases and 2 bases, there was a span of 13 bases. Per germline, CDR1 SGHRS and CDR2 YFSETQ. The CDR3 consists of 14 residues. As DNA, the CDR3 is TGCGCCAGCAGCCCCGGGACTTCGGCCTACGAGCAGTACTTC. It is translated as CASSPGTSAYEQYF.

This clone was recorded only once. This sequence joins TRBV19 and TRBJ2-2; D possibly corresponds to TRBD1 (5 bases). Germline assignment: CDR1 LNHDA and CDR2 SQIVND (reference sequence). CDR3 length equals 17 residues. Trimming stripped 9 bases from V and 2 bases from J, with 22 bases between. The CDR3 here is CASRVAQAVRNTGELFF. The CDR3, as DNA: TGTGCCAGCAGGGTGGCTCAGGCGGTCAGAAACACCGGGGAGCTGTTTTTT. The full variable domain, rest sourced from reference TRBV19 and TRBJ2-2, is DGGITQSPKYLFRKEGQNVTLSCEQNLNHDAMYWYRQDPGQGLRLIYYSQIVNDFQKGDIAEGYSVSREKKESFPLTVTSAQKNPTAFYLCASRVAQAVRNTGELFFGEGSRLTVL.

The chain links TRBV10-2 to TRBJ2-1; 13 bases match TRBD2. The CDR3 length is 17 residues. Germline trimming cut 7 bases from V and 8 bases from J; bases unmatched to any gene: 14. Per the germline V gene, CDR1 is WSHSY and CDR2 is SAAADI. CDR3 coding DNA: TGCGCCAGCACTGGACTAGCGGGAGAGGAGGTTACGGATGAGCAGTTCTTC. It translates to CASTGLAGEEVTDEQFF.

This chain uses TRBV28 with TRBJ2-7, with D perhaps TRBD2 (6 bases). The V end was cut by 7 bases, the J end by 0 bases, with 10 bases between. CDR1 is MDHEN, CDR2 SYDVKM, per germline. This CDR3 has 13 amino acids. CDR3 sequence reads: CASNGGSSYEQYF. The CDR3 DNA is TGTGCCAGCAATGGGGGGAGCTCCTACGAGCAGTACTTC.